The rows below give T cell receptor beta chains drawn from one sample of a study of immune evolution from preneoplasia to lung adenocarcinoma. Profiled with immunoSEQ multiplex PCR; TCRdb holds only in-frame clones, not every one. The table shows about 8,300 clones, with roughly 88% occurring only once. The material sequenced was FFPE minimally invasive lung adenocarcinoma tissue. The receptors derive from a person in their 70s with lung adenocarcinoma. Both conserved end residues are part of each CDR3. Fields, in order: D gene, V gene, J gene, CDR3 length, clone size, CDR3 DNA, CDR3 protein. D genes are given only for firm matches. Clone size appears in some rows only: once, few, many, or a class for an expanded clone.

D: .
V: TRBV29-1
J: TRBJ1-5
length: 13
size: .
DNA: TGCAGCGTTTTGGAGACAGAAGGCCAGCCCCAGCATTTT
CDR3: CSVLETEGQPQHF

D: .
V: TRBV2
J: TRBJ1-4
length: 14
size: .
DNA: TGTGCCAGCAGCTTTAGGACTGTGAATGAAAAACTGTTTTTT
CDR3: CASSFRTVNEKLFF

D: .
V: TRBV25-1
J: TRBJ1-4
length: 13
size: .
DNA: TGTGCCAGCAGATCAGAGCTTAATGAAAAACTGTTTTTT
CDR3: CASRSELNEKLFF

D: .
V: TRBV11-1
J: TRBJ2-1
length: 15
size: .
DNA: TGTGCCAGCAGCTCCCCGGGAGCCCCGTTTGATGAGCAGTTCTTC
CDR3: CASSSPGAPFDEQFF

D: .
V: TRBV20-1
J: TRBJ1-4
length: 10
size: .
DNA: TGCAGTGCTCATAGAGAAAAACTGTTTTTT
CDR3: CSAHREKLFF

D: TRBD2
V: TRBV9
J: TRBJ2-2
length: 19
size: once
DNA: TGTGCCAGCAGCGTGGCGCCTAGCGGGGGAGACGCGAACACCGGGGAGCTGTTTTTT
CDR3: CASSVAPSGGDANTGELFF

D: .
V: TRBV5-1
J: TRBJ1-2
length: 15
size: once
DNA: TGCGCCAGCAGGCCCGGGGACATCTTAAGCTATGGCTACACCTTC
CDR3: CASRPGDILSYGYTF

D: TRBD1
V: TRBV10-3
J: TRBJ2-1
length: 14
size: .
DNA: TGTGCCATCAGTGAGGGGACAGGGGTGGGTGAGCAGTTCTTC
CDR3: CAISEGTGVGEQFF

D: .
V: TRBV9
J: TRBJ1-6
length: 14
size: .
DNA: TGTGCCAGCAGCGTCGCACAGGGAGGTTCACCCCTCCACTTT
CDR3: CASSVAQGGSPLHF

D: .
V: TRBV5-1
J: TRBJ1-1
length: 14
size: .
DNA: TGCGCCAGCAGCTTGTATCTGGAGAACACTGAAGCTTTCTTT
CDR3: CASSLYLENTEAFF

D: .
V: TRBV5-1
J: TRBJ2-7
length: 15
size: once
DNA: TGCGCCAGCAGCTTGGAAGGCGGGGTGGCCTACGAGCAGTACTTC
CDR3: CASSLEGGVAYEQYF

D: .
V: TRBV11-3
J: TRBJ1-4
length: 14
size: .
DNA: TGTGCCAGCAGCTCCCGATGGGTAGGTGAAAAACTGTTTTTT
CDR3: CASSSRWVGEKLFF

D: .
V: TRBV7-6
J: TRBJ1-6
length: 16
size: once
DNA: TGTGCCAGCAGGGAGGGCTCGCCGCTATATAATTCACCCCTCCACTTT
CDR3: CASREGSPLYNSPLHF

D: .
V: TRBV18
J: TRBJ1-2
length: 17
size: .
DNA: TGTGCCAGCTCCCCAAGGAGGGGCCATTCCAGTGACTATGGCTACACCTTC
CDR3: CASSPRRGHSSDYGYTF

D: TRBD1
V: TRBV27
J: TRBJ1-1
length: 15
size: .
DNA: TGTGCCAGCAGTTTATTGCGGACAGGGGGACCTGAAGCTTTCTTT
CDR3: CASSLLRTGGPEAFF

D: .
V: TRBV7-9
J: TRBJ2-3
length: 17
size: .
DNA: TGTGCCAGCAGCTTAGCACTTTGGACAGCTAGCACAGATACGCAGTATTTT
CDR3: CASSLALWTASTDTQYF

D: TRBD1
V: TRBV19
J: TRBJ2-5
length: 15
size: .
DNA: TGTGCCAGTAGGATCGGACAGGGGACCCAAGAGACCCAGTACTTC
CDR3: CASRIGQGTQETQYF

D: .
V: TRBV30
J: TRBJ1-1
length: 13
size: .
DNA: TGTGCCTGGAGTGGGGGGCCGAACACTGAAGCTTTCTTT
CDR3: CAWSGGPNTEAFF

D: TRBD2
V: TRBV5-1
J: TRBJ2-3
length: 17
size: .
DNA: TGCGCCAGCAACCCGGGACTAGCGGGGGGGATCGCAGATACGCAGTATTTT
CDR3: CASNPGLAGGIADTQYF

D: .
V: TRBV6-5
J: TRBJ1-1
length: 12
size: .
DNA: TGTGCCAGCAGTAACGACAAATTCGGGACTTTCTTT
CDR3: CASSNDKFGTFF

D: TRBD2
V: TRBV7-6
J: TRBJ2-3
length: 16
size: .
DNA: TGTGCCAGCAGTCGGGGGGACCATTACAGCACAGATACGCAGTATTTT
CDR3: CASSRGDHYSTDTQYF

D: .
V: TRBV20-1
J: TRBJ2-5
length: 11
size: .
DNA: TGCAGTGCCGGGACTGGTGAGACCCAGTACTTC
CDR3: CSAGTGETQYF

D: .
V: TRBV28
J: TRBJ1-1
length: 11
size: .
DNA: TGTGCCTCCGTCAAGGGCTCTGAAGCTTTCTTT
CDR3: CASVKGSEAFF

D: .
V: TRBV13
J: TRBJ2-3
length: 13
size: .
DNA: TGTGCCAGCAGCTTCAGGGGAACAGATACGCAGTATTTT
CDR3: CASSFRGTDTQYF

D: .
V: TRBV27
J: TRBJ1-1
length: 14
size: .
DNA: TGTGCCAGCAGGATCACATATGTGAACACTGAAGCTTTCTTT
CDR3: CASRITYVNTEAFF

D: TRBD2
V: TRBV5-1
J: TRBJ2-5
length: 15
size: .
DNA: TGCGCCAGCAGCGTGACTAGCGGGGGGCAAGAGACCCAGTACTTC
CDR3: CASSVTSGGQETQYF

D: .
V: TRBV15
J: TRBJ1-6
length: 16
size: .
DNA: TGTGCCACCAGCAGAGATGTTGGGCAGGGAATTTCACCCCTCCACTTT
CDR3: CATSRDVGQGISPLHF

D: .
V: TRBV9
J: TRBJ1-6
length: 17
size: .
DNA: TGTGCCAGCAGCCTCCGGCCCTGGCCACCTGCGGATTCACCCCTCCACTTT
CDR3: CASSLRPWPPADSPLHF

D: TRBD1
V: TRBV28
J: TRBJ1-2
length: 15
size: .
DNA: TGTGCCAGCAGTTTAGGGGGACAGGGGATCTCTGGCTACACCTTC
CDR3: CASSLGGQGISGYTF

D: .
V: TRBV7-6
J: TRBJ2-1
length: 13
size: .
DNA: TGTGCCAGCAGCTTAGCAGAGTACAATGAGCAGTTCTTC
CDR3: CASSLAEYNEQFF

D: .
V: TRBV6-5
J: TRBJ2-7
length: 11
size: .
DNA: TGTGCCAGCAGTTTTCGCAACGAGCAGTACTTC
CDR3: CASSFRNEQYF

D: .
V: TRBV5-1
J: TRBJ1-2
length: 14
size: .
DNA: TGCGCCAGCAGCCCACCGACAGTTACCCATGGCTACACCTTC
CDR3: CASSPPTVTHGYTF

D: .
V: TRBV12-2
J: TRBJ1-1
length: 12
size: once
DNA: TGTGCAAGTCGCCAAGGGAACACTGAAGCTTTCTTT
CDR3: CASRQGNTEAFF

D: .
V: TRBV27
J: TRBJ1-3
length: 16
size: once
DNA: TGTGCCAGCAGTCCCCATTCCACAGGGAAGACAAACACCATATATTTT
CDR3: CASSPHSTGKTNTIYF

D: TRBD1
V: TRBV7-2
J: TRBJ2-3
length: 15
size: .
DNA: TGTGCCAGCAGCTTCCCGGACAGGGGGCAGGGTACGCAGTATTTT
CDR3: CASSFPDRGQGTQYF

D: .
V: TRBV7-8
J: TRBJ1-5
length: 20
size: once
DNA: TGTGCCAGCAGCTTAAGGTCGTCTAGGCAGGGTGTTGAAAGCAATCAGCCCCAGCATTTT
CDR3: CASSLRSSRQGVESNQPQHF

D: TRBD1
V: TRBV28
J: TRBJ2-5
length: 13
size: .
DNA: TGTGCCAGCAGCCGGACAGGGGAAGAGACCCAGTACTTC
CDR3: CASSRTGEETQYF

D: TRBD2
V: TRBV5-6
J: TRBJ2-1
length: 15
size: once
DNA: TGTGCCAGCAGCTTAGAGCGGGGGGGCCTTGATGAGCAGTTCTTC
CDR3: CASSLERGGLDEQFF

D: .
V: TRBV19
J: TRBJ1-4
length: 13
size: once
DNA: TGTGCCAGTCAGCGGGGGGCTGGTGAAAAACTGTTTTTT
CDR3: CASQRGAGEKLFF

D: .
V: TRBV7-8
J: TRBJ1-1
length: 13
size: .
DNA: TGTGCCAGCAGCTTAGCCTATCAGTCTGAAGCTTTCTTT
CDR3: CASSLAYQSEAFF

D: TRBD1
V: TRBV6-1
J: TRBJ1-2
length: 11
size: .
DNA: TGTGCCAGCGGACAGGGCTATGGCTACACCTTC
CDR3: CASGQGYGYTF

D: TRBD2
V: TRBV28
J: TRBJ2-2
length: 15
size: .
DNA: TGTGCCAGCGGTTCGGGGGGGGCGGGCACCGGGGAGCTGTTTTTT
CDR3: CASGSGGAGTGELFF